This T cell receptor (beta chain) was found in a study of naive and memory T cell subsets. The study's findings and limits: Far more TCRs reportedly came from tuberculin skin test site biopsies.

This clonotype was counted a few times. Its antigen is undetermined. CDR1 is SNHLY, CDR2 FYNNEI, per germline. CDR3 size: 13 residues. Trimming cost V 4 bases and J 5 bases; bases outside gene matches: 3. Amplification of ligated cDNA took four PCR rounds with SP2 and nested alpha and beta constant primers. Using its own MiXCR run on the UMI-ligation and nested PCR reads, TCRdb lists one record per CDR3 protein. In the table there are tens of thousands of distinct CDR3 sequences, approximately 9.9% of which are singletons. The sample's treatment: skin biopsy from PPD injection site in Mantoux-positive individual. A UMI-containing oligonucleotide was joined by 3' ligation to the TCR cDNA template. Individuals with a positive Mantoux test gave biopsies from PPD-injected skin.

The receptor's source is an adult in good health. The chain employs TRBV2 and TRBJ2-7; 9 bases fit TRBD1. The material sequenced was skin, taken from a tuberculin skin test site. CDR3 sequence (DNA): TGTGCCAGCAGTGTGGACAGGGGCAACGAGCAGTACTTC. Its translation is CASSVDRGNEQYF.